The 16 T cell receptor beta chains in this list originate from one sample, sequenced in a study of PD-1 blockade in classical Hodgkin lymphoma. Every single patient, without exception, relapsed after autologous stem cell transplantation, and brentuximab vedotin exposure varied. Clones were read by immunoSEQ multiplex PCR, and TCRdb kept only the in-frame ones, dropping some. Altogether under 70,000 clones are present, about 70% being singletons, with the ten largest covering less than 9.5%. The specimen was peripheral blood mononuclear cells (PBMCs), collected before the second cycle of nivolumab. Source of these receptors: a human donor with classical Hodgkin lymphoma.

The rearrangement joins TRBV5-5 to TRBJ2-6; a weak D match, TRBD2 (5 bases). CDR3 length: 19 residues. Germline loops: CDR1 SGHKS, CDR2 YYEKEE (reference sequence). Trimming left V 4 bases short and J 6 bases short, with 26 bases between. CDR3 region: CASSARPGSGLSLANVLTF. CDR3 in DNA: TGTGCCAGCAGCGCTCGGCCCGGTTCCGGACTCTCACTGGCCAACGTCCTGACTTTC.

This chain uses TRBV6-5 with TRBJ1-2, with D tentatively TRBD1 (6 bases). The V and J ends lost 2 bases and 5 bases respectively, with 18 bases between them. This CDR3 spans 16 amino acids. Germline CDR1 reads MNHEY; CDR2 reads SVGAGI. The CDR3: CASSYHTGGAGYGYTF. The CDR3, as DNA: TGTGCCAGCAGTTACCACACGGGGGGCGCCGGGTATGGCTACACCTTC.

The chain links TRBV29-1 to TRBJ2-7; no clear D gene. Germline V gene lookup returns CDR1 SQVTM and CDR2 ANQGSEA. The CDR3 is made up of 13 amino acids. V was pared by 7 bases and J by 3 bases, with 16 bases between. The CDR3 DNA reads TGCAGCGCCTTGGTTGCGCCGCTCTACGAGCAGTACTTC. This gives the protein CSALVAPLYEQYF.

V gene TRBV2 combines with J gene TRBJ2-5, with D tentatively TRBD1 or TRBD2 (5 bases each). Gene TRBJ2-7 matches the end of the DNA better, so the J call may be wrong. Germline loops: CDR1 SNHLY, CDR2 FYNNEI. The CDR3 sequence is 13 residues long. CDR3 in DNA: TGTGCCAGCGTGGGGCTAGCCAACTACGAGCAGTACTTC. It translates to CASVGLANYEQYF.

The genes are TRBV6-4 and TRBJ1-3; D is unresolved. The V gene's germline CDR1 is MRHNA and CDR2 SNTAGT. The length of the CDR3 is 10 residues. V was pared by 8 bases and J by 7 bases, with 6 bases between. The CDR3 nucleotides are TGTGCCAGCTTTAGGAACACCATATATTTT. It translates to CASFRNTIYF.

This chain links TRBV29-1 with TRBJ1-3, with TRBD1 as a possible D gene (6 bases). This CDR3 has 15 amino acids. Germline values: CDR1 SQVTM, CDR2 ANQGSEA. Trimming left V 2 bases short and J 7 bases short, with 18 bases between. The CDR3 is CSVESAAGETNTIYF. As DNA, the CDR3 is TGCAGCGTTGAATCGGCGGCAGGGGAGACGAACACCATATATTTT.

The chain recombines TRBV28 with TRBJ1-2, with 12 bases fitting TRBD1. CDR1 is MDHEN, CDR2 SYDVKM, per germline. The CDR3 has 15 amino acids. The V and J ends lost 6 bases and 8 bases, in that order; junction bases with no gene match: 10. DNA for the CDR3: TGTGCCAGCAGGGGGACCGGGACAGGGGGCCAAGGCTACACCTTC. This gives the protein CASRGTGTGGQGYTF.

The chain employs TRBV2 and TRBJ2-7, with no clear D. Trimming pared 7 bases from V and 3 bases from J, leaving 7 bases between. Germline loops: CDR1 SNHLY, CDR2 FYNNEI. This CDR3 has 11 amino acids. The CDR3 here is CASMVGYEQYF. Written as DNA, the CDR3 is TGTGCCAGCATGGTGGGCTACGAGCAGTACTTC.

This rearrangement joins TRBV11-3 to TRBJ2-7; a possible D gene is TRBD1 (5 bases). CDR1 SGHNT and CDR2 YENEEA come from the germline V gene. Trimming took off 3 bases at V and 5 bases at J, with 20 bases between the two ends. The length of the CDR3 is 16 residues. The CDR3, as DNA: TGTGCCAGCAGCTTCGGTCTACGACAGCCTAAGCACGAGCAGTACTTC. Protein: CASSFGLRQPKHEQYF.

This chain joins TRBV9 and TRBJ1-1, with D unclear. Germline V gene lookup returns CDR1 SGDLS and CDR2 YYNGEE. The CDR3 length is 15 residues. Trimming left V 0 bases short and J 0 bases short, with 9 bases between. For the CDR3, the DNA is TGTGCCAGCAGCGTAGTATCGGGGATGAACACTGAAGCTTTCTTT. Translated: CASSVVSGMNTEAFF. Variable domain in full (rest from reference TRBV9 and TRBJ1-1): DSGVTQTPKHLITATGQRVTLRCSPRSGDLSVYWYQQSLDQGLQFLIQYYNGEERAKGNILERFSAQQFPDLHSELNLSSLELGDSALYFCASSVVSGMNTEAFFGQGTRLTVV.

The rearrangement joins TRBV5-1 to TRBJ1-2; TRBD1 matches at 9 bases. Germline-derived CDR1 and CDR2 are SGHRS and YFSETQ. CDR3 length equals 16 residues. V shed 4 bases, J shed 4 bases, and the junction held 11 bases outside the gene matches. The CDR3 region has the DNA TGCGCCAGCAGCGAAGGGACAGGGAATGAGGTCTATGGCTACACCTTC. This gives the protein CASSEGTGNEVYGYTF.

This chain connects TRBV11-3 to TRBJ2-7; 8 bases are shared with TRBD1. The length of the CDR3 is 15 residues. CDR1 is SGHNT, CDR2 YENEEA, per germline. J lost 0 bases, V lost 2 bases, and 3 bases had no gene match. The DNA of the CDR3 is TGTGCCAGCAGCTTAAGTGACAGGGGCTCCTACGAGCAGTACTTC. Protein: CASSLSDRGSYEQYF.

This clone has more than one count but fewer than ten. The chain recombines TRBV18 with TRBJ1-1; D is uncertain. Per germline, CDR1 KGHSH and CDR2 LQKENI. The CDR3 has 12 amino acids. Trimming took 4 bases from V and 0 from J, leaving 3 bases between them. The CDR3 is CASSRVNTEAFF. CDR3 coding DNA: TGTGCCAGCTCACGAGTGAACACTGAAGCTTTCTTT.

This chain uses TRBV6-6 with TRBJ1-6, with a weak D call TRBD1 (5 bases). Looked up from germline, CDR1 is MNHNY and CDR2 is SVGAGI (reference sequence). This CDR3 comprises 14 residues. V lost 2 bases and J 7 bases, leaving 9 bases between the germline ends. The CDR3 region is CASSYPGENSPLHF. The CDR3 DNA follows: TGTGCCAGCAGTTACCCGGGGGAGAATTCACCCCTCCACTTT.

V usage is TRBV25-1 and J usage is TRBJ1-1; D gene uncertain. V was pared by 3 bases and J by 6 bases, with 14 bases between. Germline V lookup: CDR1 MGHDK, CDR2 SYGVNS. The CDR3 runs to 14 residues. The CDR3: CASSDPLPPSEAFF. CDR3 bases: TGTGCCAGCAGTGATCCCCTGCCCCCATCTGAAGCTTTCTTT.

This clone has at least ten counts. The genes are TRBV27 and TRBJ2-7, with 10 bases matching TRBD1. Germline values: CDR1 MNHEY, CDR2 SMNVEV (reference sequence). CDR3 size: 13 residues. The J segment lost 4 bases and the V segment lost 6 bases, leaving 3 bases of the junction unmatched. CDR3 bases: TGTGCCAGCAGGGGACAGGGGTGGTACGAGCAGTACTTC. It codes for CASRGQGWYEQYF.